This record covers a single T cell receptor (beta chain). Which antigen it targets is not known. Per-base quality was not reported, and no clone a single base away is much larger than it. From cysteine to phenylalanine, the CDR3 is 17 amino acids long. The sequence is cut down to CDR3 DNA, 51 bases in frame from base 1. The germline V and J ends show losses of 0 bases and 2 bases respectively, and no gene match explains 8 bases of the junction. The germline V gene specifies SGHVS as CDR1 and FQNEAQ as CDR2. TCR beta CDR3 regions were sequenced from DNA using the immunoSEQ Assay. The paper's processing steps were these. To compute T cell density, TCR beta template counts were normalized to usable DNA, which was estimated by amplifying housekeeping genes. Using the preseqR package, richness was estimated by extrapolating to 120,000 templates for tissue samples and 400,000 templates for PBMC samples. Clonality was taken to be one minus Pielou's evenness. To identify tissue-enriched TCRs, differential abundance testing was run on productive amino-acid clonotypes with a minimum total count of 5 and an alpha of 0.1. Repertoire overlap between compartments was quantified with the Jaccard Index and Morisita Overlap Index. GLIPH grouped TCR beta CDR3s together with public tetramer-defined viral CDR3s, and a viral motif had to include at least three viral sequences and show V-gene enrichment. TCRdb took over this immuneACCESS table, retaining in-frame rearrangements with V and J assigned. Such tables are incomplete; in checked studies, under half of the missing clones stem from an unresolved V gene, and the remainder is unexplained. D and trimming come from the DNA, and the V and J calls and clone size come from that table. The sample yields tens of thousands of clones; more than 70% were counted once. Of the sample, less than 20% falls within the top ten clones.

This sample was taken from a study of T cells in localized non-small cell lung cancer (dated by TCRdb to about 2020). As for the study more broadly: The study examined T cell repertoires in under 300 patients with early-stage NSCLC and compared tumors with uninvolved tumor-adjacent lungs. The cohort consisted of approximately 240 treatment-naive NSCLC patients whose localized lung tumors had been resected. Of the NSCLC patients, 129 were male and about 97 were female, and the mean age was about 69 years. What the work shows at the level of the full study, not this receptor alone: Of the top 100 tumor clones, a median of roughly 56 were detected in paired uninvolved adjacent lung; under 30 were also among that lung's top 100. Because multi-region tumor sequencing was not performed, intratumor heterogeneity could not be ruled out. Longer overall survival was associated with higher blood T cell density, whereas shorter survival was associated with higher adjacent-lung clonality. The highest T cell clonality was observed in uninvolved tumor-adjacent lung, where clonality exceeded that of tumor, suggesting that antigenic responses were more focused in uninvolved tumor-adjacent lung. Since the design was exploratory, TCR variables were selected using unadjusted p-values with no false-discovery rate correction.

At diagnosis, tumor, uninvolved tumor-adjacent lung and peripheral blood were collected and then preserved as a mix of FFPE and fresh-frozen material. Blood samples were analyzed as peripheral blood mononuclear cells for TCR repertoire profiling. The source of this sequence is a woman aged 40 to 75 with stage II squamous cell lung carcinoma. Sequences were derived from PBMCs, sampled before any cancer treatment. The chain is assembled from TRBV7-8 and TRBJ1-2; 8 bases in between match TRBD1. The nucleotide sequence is TGTGCCAGCAGCTTAGCAAGAGGGCAGGGGGCAAACTATGGCTACACCTTC. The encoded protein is CASSLARGQGANYGYTF. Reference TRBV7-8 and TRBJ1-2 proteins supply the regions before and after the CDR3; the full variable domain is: GAGVSQSPRYKVAKRGQDVALRCDPISGHVSLFWYQQALGQGPEFLTYFQNEAQLDKSGLPSDRFFAERPEGSVSTLKIQRTQQEDSAVYLCASSLARGQGANYGYTFGSGTRLTVV.